The rows below give T cell receptor beta chains drawn from one sample of a study of cytomegalovirus exposure and HLA in healthy donors. TCRdb keeps only in-frame clones here, not all; method: immunoSEQ multiplex PCR. The table lists 90,000 to 120,000 clones, 75% to 85% of them singletons. The sample was PBMCs. The receptors derive from a woman aged 18-35 years in good health and CMV-seronegative. CDR3s include the opening cysteine and the closing phenylalanine or tryptophan. A D gene is named only where the DNA matches it firmly. Size is stated for part of the rows, as once, few or many counts, or as a class when the clone is expanded.

-,-,15,TRBV7-2,TRBJ2-1,CASSLEGGPYNEQFF,TGTGCCAGCAGCTTAGAGGGGGGGCCCTACAATGAGCAGTTCTTC
TRBD1,-,16,TRBV28,TRBJ1-4,CASSLSPGTGLEKLFF,TGTGCCAGCAGTTTGTCTCCCGGGACAGGGCTGGAAAAACTGTTTTTT
TRBD1,-,17,TRBV6-1,TRBJ2-2,CASSAGRDSRNTGELFF,TGTGCCAGCAGTGCGGGCCGGGACAGTCGGAACACCGGGGAGCTGTTTTTT
TRBD2,-,16,TRBV18,TRBJ2-3,CASSPPRTSGRETQYF,TGTGCCAGCTCACCACCCCGGACTAGCGGGAGAGAGACGCAGTATTTT
TRBD2,-,14,TRBV7-7,TRBJ2-2,CASSLGGGTGELFF,TGTGCCAGCAGCTTAGGGGGGGGAACCGGGGAGCTGTTTTTT
-,-,14,TRBV19,TRBJ1-4,CAIPWGGSREKLFF,TGTGCCATTCCTTGGGGGGGAAGTAGGGAAAAACTGTTTTTT
-,once,15,TRBV6-5,TRBJ2-3,CASSYDRTGTDTQYF,TGTGCCAGCAGTTACGACCGAACCGGGACAGATACGCAGTATTTT
TRBD2,-,16,TRBV6-1,TRBJ2-7,CASSEPGLAGELEQYF,TGTGCCAGCAGTGAACCCGGACTAGCGGGAGAACTCGAGCAGTACTTC
-,-,13,TRBV30,TRBJ1-5,CAWSSGGGQPQHF,TGTGCCTGGAGTTCGGGGGGCGGTCAGCCCCAGCATTTT
TRBD1,-,17,TRBV27,TRBJ1-6,CAGSPGTVSSYNSPLHF,TGTGCCGGCAGTCCAGGGACAGTTAGCTCCTATAATTCACCCCTCCACTTT
-,-,11,TRBV2,TRBJ2-7,CASLGYVEQYF,TGTGCCAGTCTCGGGTACGTCGAGCAGTACTTC
-,-,15,TRBV4-3,TRBJ2-2,CASSHQTGNTGELFF,TGCGCCAGCAGTCATCAGACAGGGAACACCGGGGAGCTGTTTTTT
-,-,13,TRBV5-1,TRBJ2-5,CASSLDFQETQYF,TGCGCCAGCAGCTTAGACTTCCAAGAGACCCAGTACTTC
TRBD1,once,15,TRBV4-3,TRBJ1-1,CASSHQDRGHTEAFF,TGCGCCAGCAGCCACCAAGACAGGGGCCACACTGAAGCTTTCTTT
TRBD2,few,18,TRBV7-9,TRBJ2-4,CASQRSTGGGLAKNIQYF,TGTGCCAGCCAACGGAGTACGGGGGGAGGACTAGCCAAAAACATTCAGTACTTC
TRBD2,-,15,TRBV27,TRBJ2-7,CASSLLAVGHYEQYF,TGTGCCAGCAGTTTGCTAGCGGTAGGGCACTACGAGCAGTACTTC
TRBD2,-,16,TRBV2,TRBJ2-3,CASRRTGRGITDTQYF,TGTGCCAGCAGGAGGACTGGGCGGGGGATCACAGATACGCAGTATTTT
TRBD2,-,18,TRBV4-2,TRBJ2-7,CASSQEGLASGRGYEQYF,TGTGCCAGCAGCCAAGAGGGACTAGCGAGTGGGCGGGGTTACGAGCAGTACTTC
TRBD1,once,16,TRBV4-1,TRBJ2-7,CASSRWRTGNSYEQYF,TGCGCCAGCAGCCGATGGCGGACAGGCAATTCCTACGAGCAGTACTTC
-,few,14,TRBV4-3,TRBJ2-1,CASSQAGSGNEQFF,TGCGCCAGCAGCCAAGCGGGGTCAGGCAATGAGCAGTTCTTC
-,-,14,TRBV30,TRBJ1-6,CAWSAGQLNSPLHF,TGTGCCTGGAGCGCTGGACAGCTGAATTCACCCCTCCACTTT
-,-,13,TRBV18,TRBJ2-7,CASSPQEGGEQYF,TGTGCCAGCTCACCACAAGAGGGAGGCGAGCAGTACTTC
-,-,16,TRBV27,TRBJ1-2,CASSLLRQGSHYGYTF,TGTGCCAGCAGTTTATTGCGCCAGGGGTCCCACTATGGCTACACCTTC
-,-,13,TRBV9,TRBJ2-1,CASSDSSGNEQFF,TGTGCCAGCAGCGATTCTAGTGGCAATGAGCAGTTCTTC
TRBD1,-,16,TRBV4-1,TRBJ1-3,CASSQVGQGSGNTIYF,TGCGCCAGCAGCCAAGTAGGACAGGGTAGTGGAAACACCATATATTTT
TRBD1,once,15,TRBV5-1,TRBJ1-6,CASSLEGDRDRPLHF,TGCGCCAGCAGCTTGGAGGGGGACAGGGATCGCCCCCTCCACTTT
-,-,14,TRBV11-2,TRBJ2-1,CASSLTRDGGEQFF,TGTGCCAGCAGCTTAACTCGGGACGGGGGTGAGCAGTTCTTC
TRBD1,-,15,TRBV5-1,TRBJ1-2,CASSKGTGDFHGYTF,TGCGCCAGCAGCAAGGGGACAGGAGATTTTCATGGCTACACCTTC
TRBD1,-,15,TRBV7-9,TRBJ1-2,CASSTRDRANYGYTF,TGTGCCAGCAGCACCCGGGACAGAGCTAACTATGGCTACACCTTC
-,-,17,TRBV4-3,TRBJ2-6,CASSQGSSLSGANVLTF,TGCGCCAGCAGCCAAGGATCGAGCCTCTCTGGGGCCAACGTCCTGACTTTC
TRBD2,-,17,TRBV7-8,TRBJ2-3,CASSLTKTSPEADTQYF,TGTGCCAGCAGCTTAACGAAGACTAGCCCTGAGGCAGATACGCAGTATTTT
TRBD1,-,16,TRBV4-3,TRBJ2-1,CASSQDLEGGGNEQFF,TGCGCCAGCAGCCAAGATTTAGAAGGGGGCGGGAATGAGCAGTTCTTC
TRBD2,-,16,TRBV5-4,TRBJ2-3,CASSFLAVSRTDTQYF,TGTGCCAGCAGCTTCCTAGCGGTGTCTCGCACAGATACGCAGTATTTT
-,-,14,TRBV14,TRBJ1-2,CASSPPDRRVGYTF,TGTGCCAGCAGCCCACCCGACAGGCGGGTAGGCTACACCTTC
TRBD2,-,14,TRBV29-1,TRBJ2-3,CSVDYTSGTDTQYF,TGCAGCGTTGACTATACTAGCGGCACAGATACGCAGTATTTT
TRBD1,-,16,TRBV6-6,TRBJ1-5,CASSYSRGLKDQPQHF,TGTGCCAGCAGTTACAGCAGGGGGCTAAAGGATCAGCCCCAGCATTTT
TRBD1,-,13,TRBV19,TRBJ2-3,CASSRQGPDTQYF,TGTGCCAGTAGTCGACAGGGGCCAGATACGCAGTATTTT
-,-,14,TRBV18,TRBJ2-7,CASSPRTDSYEQYF,TGTGCCAGCTCACCACGCACCGACAGTTACGAGCAGTACTTC
TRBD2,few,13,TRBV30,TRBJ2-7,CAWEDMTAGEQYF,TGTGCCTGGGAGGACATGACAGCGGGGGAGCAGTACTTC
TRBD1,-,16,TRBV28,TRBJ2-5,CASRSRFRGRRETQYF,TGTGCCAGCAGGTCAAGGTTCAGGGGGCGCCGGGAGACCCAGTACTTC